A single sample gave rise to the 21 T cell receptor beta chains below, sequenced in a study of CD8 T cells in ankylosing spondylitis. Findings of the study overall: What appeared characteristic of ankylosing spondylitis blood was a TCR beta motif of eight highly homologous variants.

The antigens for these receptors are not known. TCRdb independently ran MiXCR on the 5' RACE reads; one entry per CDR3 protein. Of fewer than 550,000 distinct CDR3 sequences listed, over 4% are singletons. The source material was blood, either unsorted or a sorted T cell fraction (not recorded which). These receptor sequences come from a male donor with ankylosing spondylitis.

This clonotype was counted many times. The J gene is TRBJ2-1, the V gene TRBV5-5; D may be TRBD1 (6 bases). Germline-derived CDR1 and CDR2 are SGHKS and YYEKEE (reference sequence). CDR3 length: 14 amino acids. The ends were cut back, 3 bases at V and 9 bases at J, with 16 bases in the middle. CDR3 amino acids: CASSSPQGLGEQFF. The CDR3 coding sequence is TGTGCCAGCAGCTCCCCCCAGGGGTTAGGTGAGCAGTTCTTC.

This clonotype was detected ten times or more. The CDR3 reads CASSPRTVSSYEQYF. In nucleotides, the CDR3 is TGTGCCAGCAGCCCTAGAACGGTGAGCTCCTACGAGCAGTACTTC. V usage is TRBV7-9 and J usage is TRBJ2-7; D not resolved. Trimming cost V 5 bases and J 0 bases, with 14 bases left between them. The CDR3 extends over 15 amino acids. CDR1 and CDR2 from the germline V gene are SEHNR and FQNEAQ (reference sequence).

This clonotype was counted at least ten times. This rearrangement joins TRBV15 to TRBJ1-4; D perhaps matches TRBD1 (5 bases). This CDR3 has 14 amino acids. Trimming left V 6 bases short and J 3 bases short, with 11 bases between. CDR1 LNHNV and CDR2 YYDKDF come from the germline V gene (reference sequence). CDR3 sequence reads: CATSSLGANEKLFF. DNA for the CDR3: TGTGCCACCAGTAGCTTAGGGGCTAATGAAAAACTGTTTTTT.

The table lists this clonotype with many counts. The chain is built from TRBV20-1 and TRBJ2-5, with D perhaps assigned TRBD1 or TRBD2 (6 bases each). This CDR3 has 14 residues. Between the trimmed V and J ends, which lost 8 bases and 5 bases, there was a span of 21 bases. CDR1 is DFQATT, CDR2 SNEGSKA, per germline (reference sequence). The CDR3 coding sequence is TGCAGTCCGAAAAGAGGGGGGAAGAGGGAGACCCAGTACTTC. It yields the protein CSPKRGGKRETQYF.

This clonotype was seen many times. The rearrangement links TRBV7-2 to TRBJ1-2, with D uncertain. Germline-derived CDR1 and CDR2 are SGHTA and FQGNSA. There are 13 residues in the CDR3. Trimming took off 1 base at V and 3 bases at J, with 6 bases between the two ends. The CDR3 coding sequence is TGTGCCAGCAGCTTAGATCCAGACTATGGCTACACCTTC. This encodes CASSLDPDYGYTF.

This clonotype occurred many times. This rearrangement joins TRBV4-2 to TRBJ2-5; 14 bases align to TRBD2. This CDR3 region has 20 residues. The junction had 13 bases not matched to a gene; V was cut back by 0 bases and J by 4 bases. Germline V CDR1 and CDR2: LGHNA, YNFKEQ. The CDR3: CASSQDLEGTSGSWGETQYF. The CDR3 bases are TGTGCCAGCAGCCAAGATCTTGAGGGGACTAGCGGGAGTTGGGGAGAGACCCAGTACTTC.

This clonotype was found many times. In nucleotides, the CDR3 is TGTGCCAGCAGCCAGGGGGCTGTCTACAATGAGCAGTTCTTC. It codes for CASSQGAVYNEQFF. The V gene is TRBV9, the J gene TRBJ2-1; TRBD1 matches at 8 bases. Germline V gene sequence: CDR1 SGDLS, CDR2 YYNGEE. The CDR3 length is 14 residues. The J segment lost 3 bases and the V segment lost 4 bases, leaving 3 bases of the junction unmatched.

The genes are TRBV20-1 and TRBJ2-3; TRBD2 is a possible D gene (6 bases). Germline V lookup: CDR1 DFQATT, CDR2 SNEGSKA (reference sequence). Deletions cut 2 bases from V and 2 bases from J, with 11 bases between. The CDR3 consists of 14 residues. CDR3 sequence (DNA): TGCAGTGCTAGATTGGGCGGGGCCACAGATACGCAGTATTTT. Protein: CSARLGGATDTQYF.

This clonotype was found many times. CDR3 nucleotides: TGTGCCAGCAGCCATGACAGGGACGCTGAAGCTTTCTTT. Translation: CASSHDRDAEAFF. The V and J genes are TRBV3-1 and TRBJ1-1; TRBD1 matches 7 bases. Trimming took 3 bases from V and 6 from J; bases not matched to a gene: 4. Germline loops: CDR1 LGHDT, CDR2 YNNKEL (reference sequence). This CDR3 region has 13 residues.

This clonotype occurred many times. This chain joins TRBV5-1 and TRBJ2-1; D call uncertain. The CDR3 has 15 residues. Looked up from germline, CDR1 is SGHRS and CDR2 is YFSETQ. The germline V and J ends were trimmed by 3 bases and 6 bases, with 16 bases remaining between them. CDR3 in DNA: TGCGCCAGCAGCTCGGCTAAGTTTCTACCCAATGAGCAGTTCTTC. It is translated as CASSSAKFLPNEQFF. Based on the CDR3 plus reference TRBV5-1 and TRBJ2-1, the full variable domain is KAGVTQTPRYLIKTRGQQVTLSCSPISGHRSVSWYQQTPGQGLQFLFEYFSETQRNKGNFPGRFSGRQFSNSRSEMNVSTLELGDSALYLCASSSAKFLPNEQFFGPGTRLTVL.

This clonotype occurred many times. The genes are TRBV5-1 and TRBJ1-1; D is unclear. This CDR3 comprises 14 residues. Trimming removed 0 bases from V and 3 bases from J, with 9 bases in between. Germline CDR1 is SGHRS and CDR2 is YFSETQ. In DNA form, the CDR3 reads TGCGCCAGCAGCTTGGGGGTATTTGACACTGAAGCTTTCTTT. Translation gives CASSLGVFDTEAFF. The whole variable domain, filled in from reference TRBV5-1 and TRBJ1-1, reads KAGVTQTPRYLIKTRGQQVTLSCSPISGHRSVSWYQQTPGQGLQFLFEYFSETQRNKGNFPGRFSGRQFSNSRSEMNVSTLELGDSALYLCASSLGVFDTEAFFGQGTRLTVV.

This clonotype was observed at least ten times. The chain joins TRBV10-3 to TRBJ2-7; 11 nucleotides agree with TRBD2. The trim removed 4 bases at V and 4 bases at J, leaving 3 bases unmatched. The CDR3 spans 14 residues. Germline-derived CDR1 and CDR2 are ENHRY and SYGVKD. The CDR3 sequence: CAISVAGGLYEQYF. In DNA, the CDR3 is TGTGCCATCAGTGTAGCGGGAGGGTTGTACGAGCAGTACTTC.

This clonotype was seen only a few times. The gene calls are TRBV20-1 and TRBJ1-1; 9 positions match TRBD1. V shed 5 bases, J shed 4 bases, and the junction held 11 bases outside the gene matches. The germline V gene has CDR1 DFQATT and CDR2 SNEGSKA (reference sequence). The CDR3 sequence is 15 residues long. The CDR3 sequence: CSAPGTGNAGTEAFF. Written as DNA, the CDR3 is TGCAGTGCTCCCGGGACAGGGAACGCGGGCACTGAAGCTTTCTTT.

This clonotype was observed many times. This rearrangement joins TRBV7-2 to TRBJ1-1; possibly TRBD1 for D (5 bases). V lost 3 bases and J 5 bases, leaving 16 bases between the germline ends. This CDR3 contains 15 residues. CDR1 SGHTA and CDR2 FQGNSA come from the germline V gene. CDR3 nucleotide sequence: TGTGCCAGCAGCTTCGCGGGACTGGGGGGTACTGAAGCTTTCTTT. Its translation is CASSFAGLGGTEAFF.

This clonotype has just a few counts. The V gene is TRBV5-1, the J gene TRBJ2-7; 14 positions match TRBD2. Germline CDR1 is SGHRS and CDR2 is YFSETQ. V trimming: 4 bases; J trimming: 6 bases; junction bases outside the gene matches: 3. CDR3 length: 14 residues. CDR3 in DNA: TGCGCCAGCAGCCCCGGGACTAGCGGGGGCGAGCAGTACTTC. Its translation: CASSPGTSGGEQYF.

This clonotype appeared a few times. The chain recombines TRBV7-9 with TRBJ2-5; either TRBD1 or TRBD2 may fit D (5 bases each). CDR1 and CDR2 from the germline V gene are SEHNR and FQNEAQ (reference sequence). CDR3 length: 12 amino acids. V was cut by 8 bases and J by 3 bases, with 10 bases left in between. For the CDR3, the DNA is TGTGCCAGCTATGGGGGTGAAGAGACCCAGTACTTC. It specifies CASYGGEETQYF.

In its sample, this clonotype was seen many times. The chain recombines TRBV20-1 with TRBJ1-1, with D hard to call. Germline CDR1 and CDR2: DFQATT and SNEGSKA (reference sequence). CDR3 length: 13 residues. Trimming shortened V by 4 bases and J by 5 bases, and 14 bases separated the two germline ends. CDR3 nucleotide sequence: TGCAGTGCTACCTATCCCGAGCAGACTGAAGCTTTCTTT. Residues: CSATYPEQTEAFF.

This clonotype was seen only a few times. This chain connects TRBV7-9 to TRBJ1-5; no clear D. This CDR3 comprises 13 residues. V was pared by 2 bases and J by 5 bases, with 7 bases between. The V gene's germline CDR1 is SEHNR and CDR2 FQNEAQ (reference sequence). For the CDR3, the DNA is TGTGCCAGCAGCTTAATAGGAGATCAGCCCCAGCATTTT. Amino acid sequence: CASSLIGDQPQHF.

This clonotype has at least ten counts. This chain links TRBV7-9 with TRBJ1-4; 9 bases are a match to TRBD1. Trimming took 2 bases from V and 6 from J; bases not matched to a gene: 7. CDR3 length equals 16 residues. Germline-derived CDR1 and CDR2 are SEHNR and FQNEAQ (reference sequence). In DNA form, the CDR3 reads TGTGCCAGCAGCTTACGAGGACAGGGGTGGGATGAAAAACTGTTTTTT. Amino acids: CASSLRGQGWDEKLFF.

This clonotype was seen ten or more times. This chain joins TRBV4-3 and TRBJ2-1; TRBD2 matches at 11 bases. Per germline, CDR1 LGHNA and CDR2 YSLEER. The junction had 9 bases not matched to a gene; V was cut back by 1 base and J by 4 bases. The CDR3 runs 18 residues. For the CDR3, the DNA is TGCGCCAGCAGCCAAGTGGAACTAGCGGGAGAGACTTACAATGAGCAGTTCTTC. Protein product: CASSQVELAGETYNEQFF.

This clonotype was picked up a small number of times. CDR3 DNA: TGCAGTGCTTGGAGCGGGGGGTACAATGAGCAGTTCTTC. It translates to CSAWSGGYNEQFF. The chain joins TRBV20-1 to TRBJ2-1, with TRBD2 matching 9 bases. The CDR3 totals 13 residues. The J segment lost 4 bases and the V segment lost 5 bases, leaving 3 bases of the junction unmatched. From germline, CDR1 is DFQATT and CDR2 SNEGSKA (reference sequence).